This T cell receptor beta chain was found in a study of vaccination and CD4 T cells after COVID-19. Germline CDR1 reads SGHRS; CDR2 reads YFSETQ. The CDR3 spans 15 residues. Trimming removed 4 bases at V and 5 bases at J, with 18 bases between. The Oncomine TCR Beta short-read assay sequenced DNA from cultured CD4+ T cells. TCRdb re-derived calls from the PCR reads in MiXCR, one entry per CDR3 protein. The profile covers roughly 15,000 distinct CDR3 sequences, with roughly three fifths appearing a single time and more than 4.5% taken by the ten largest. The treatment is: roughly nine-day PBMC culture with coronavirus spike peptide pools or control peptides (ViraFEST assay). Remarks on this clonotype: What it binds is not known.

This TCR was sampled from a human donor who had recovered from COVID-19. Source: CD4+ T cells from blood, cultured in vitro, taken after SARS-CoV-2 vaccination. The chain employs TRBV5-1 and TRBJ2-5, with D perhaps TRBD2 (6 bases). Here the CDR3 reads CASSPGNGGRETQYF. CDR3 sequence (DNA): TGCGCCAGCAGCCCAGGGAACGGGGGTAGGGAGACCCAGTACTTC. Looking up the rest from reference TRBV5-1 and TRBJ2-5 gives the full variable domain: KAGVTQTPRYLIKTRGQQVTLSCSPISGHRSVSWYQQTPGQGLQFLFEYFSETQRNKGNFPGRFSGRQFSNSRSEMNVSTLELGDSALYLCASSPGNGGRETQYFGPGTRLLVL.